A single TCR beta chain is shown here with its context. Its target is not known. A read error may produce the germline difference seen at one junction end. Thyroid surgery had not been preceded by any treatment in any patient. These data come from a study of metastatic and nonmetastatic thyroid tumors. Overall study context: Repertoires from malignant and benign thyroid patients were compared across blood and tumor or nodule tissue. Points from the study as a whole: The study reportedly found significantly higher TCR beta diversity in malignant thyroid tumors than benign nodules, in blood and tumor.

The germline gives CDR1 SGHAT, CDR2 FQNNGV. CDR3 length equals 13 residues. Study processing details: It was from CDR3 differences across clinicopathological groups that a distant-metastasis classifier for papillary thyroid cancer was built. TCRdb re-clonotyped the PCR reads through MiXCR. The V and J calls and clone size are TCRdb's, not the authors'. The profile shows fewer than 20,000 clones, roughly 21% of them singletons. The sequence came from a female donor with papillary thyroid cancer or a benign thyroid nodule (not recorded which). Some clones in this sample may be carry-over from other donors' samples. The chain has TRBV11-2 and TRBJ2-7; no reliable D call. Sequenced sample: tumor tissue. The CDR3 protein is CASGLSQGYEQYF. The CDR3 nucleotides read TGTGCCAGCGGCTTATCTCAAGGTTACGAGCAGTACTTC.